The source of this TCR beta chain is a study of blood T cell repertoires in COVID-19. Study-wide background: Both acute and convalescent COVID-19 samples were obtained from the United States, Italy and Spain.

Assay: immunoSEQ multiplex PCR; the TCRdb copy retains only in-frame clones and omits some. Here the sample spans 30,000 to 35,000 clones, 70% to 90% being singletons. Enrolled during active infection, Seattle patients were then followed longitudinally. The CDR3 consists of 15 residues. Trimming cost V 6 bases and J 5 bases; bases outside gene matches: 5. The V gene's germline CDR1 is SNHLY and CDR2 FYNNEI. Sample: peripheral blood. The gene calls are TRBV2 and TRBJ2-1; 12 bases are a match to TRBD2. The clonotype originates from a man in his sixties with COVID-19, enrolled during active disease. The CDR3 nucleotides read TGTGCCAGCAGGGTTCTAGCGGGAGGGGACAATGAGCAGTTCTTC. Residues: CASRVLAGGDNEQFF.